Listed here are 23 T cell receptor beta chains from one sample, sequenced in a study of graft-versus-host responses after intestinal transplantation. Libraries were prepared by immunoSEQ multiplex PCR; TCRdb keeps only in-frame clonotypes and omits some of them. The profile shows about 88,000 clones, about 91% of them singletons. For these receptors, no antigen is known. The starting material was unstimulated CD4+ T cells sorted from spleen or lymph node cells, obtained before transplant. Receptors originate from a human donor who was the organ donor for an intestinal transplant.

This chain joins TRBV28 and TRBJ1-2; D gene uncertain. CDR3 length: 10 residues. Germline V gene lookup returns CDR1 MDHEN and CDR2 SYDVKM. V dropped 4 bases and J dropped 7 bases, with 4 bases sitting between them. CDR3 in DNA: TGTGCCAGCAGTTCTTTTGGCTACACCTTC. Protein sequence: CASSSFGYTF.

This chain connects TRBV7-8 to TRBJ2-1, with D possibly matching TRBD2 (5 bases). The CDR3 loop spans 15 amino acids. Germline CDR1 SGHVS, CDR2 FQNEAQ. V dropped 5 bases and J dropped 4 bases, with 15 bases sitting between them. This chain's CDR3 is CASSPEVGIYNEQFF. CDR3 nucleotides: TGTGCCAGCAGCCCTGAGGTCGGGATTTACAATGAGCAGTTCTTC.

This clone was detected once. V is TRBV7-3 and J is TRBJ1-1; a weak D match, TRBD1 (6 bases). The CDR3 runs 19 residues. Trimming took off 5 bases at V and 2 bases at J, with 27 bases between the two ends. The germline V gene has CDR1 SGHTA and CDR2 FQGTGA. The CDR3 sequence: CASSPGAGGLTGGNTEAFF. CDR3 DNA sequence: TGTGCCAGCAGCCCTGGTGCGGGGGGCCTGACAGGTGGAAACACTGAAGCTTTCTTT. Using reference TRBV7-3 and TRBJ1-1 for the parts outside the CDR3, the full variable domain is GAGVSQTPSNKVTEKGKYVELRCDPISGHTALYWYRQSLGQGPEFLIYFQGTGAADDSGLPNDRFFAVRPEGSVSTLKIQRTERGDSAVYLCASSPGAGGLTGGNTEAFFGQGTRLTVV.

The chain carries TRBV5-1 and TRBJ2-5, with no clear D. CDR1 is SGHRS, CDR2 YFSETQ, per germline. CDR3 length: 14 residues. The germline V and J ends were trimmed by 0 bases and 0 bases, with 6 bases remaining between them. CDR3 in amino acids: CASSLALYQETQYF. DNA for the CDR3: TGCGCCAGCAGCTTGGCCCTCTACCAAGAGACCCAGTACTTC.

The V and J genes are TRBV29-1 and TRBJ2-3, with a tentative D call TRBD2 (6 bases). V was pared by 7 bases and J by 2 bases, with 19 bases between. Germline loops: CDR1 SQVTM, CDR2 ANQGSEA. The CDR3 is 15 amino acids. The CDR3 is CSATWRVWATDTQYF. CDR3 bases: TGCAGCGCCACCTGGAGGGTATGGGCCACAGATACGCAGTATTTT.

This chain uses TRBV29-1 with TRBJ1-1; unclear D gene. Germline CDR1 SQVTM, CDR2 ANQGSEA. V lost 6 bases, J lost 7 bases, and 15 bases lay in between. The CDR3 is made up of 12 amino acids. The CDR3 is CSVLSVAGEAFF. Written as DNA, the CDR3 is TGCAGCGTCTTAAGTGTGGCTGGTGAAGCTTTCTTT.

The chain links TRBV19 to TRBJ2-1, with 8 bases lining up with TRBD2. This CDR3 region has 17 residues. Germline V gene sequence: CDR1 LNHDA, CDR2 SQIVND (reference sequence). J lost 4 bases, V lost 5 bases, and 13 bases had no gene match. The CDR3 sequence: CASSPGLVGAGYNEQFF. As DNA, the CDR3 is TGTGCCAGTAGTCCGGGACTAGTTGGTGCGGGGTACAATGAGCAGTTCTTC.

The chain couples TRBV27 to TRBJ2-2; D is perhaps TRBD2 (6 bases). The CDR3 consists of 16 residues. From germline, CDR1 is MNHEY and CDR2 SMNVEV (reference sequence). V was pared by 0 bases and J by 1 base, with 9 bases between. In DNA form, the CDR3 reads TGTGCCAGCAGTTTATCGATGGGACTGAACACCGGGGAGCTGTTTTTT. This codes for CASSLSMGLNTGELFF.

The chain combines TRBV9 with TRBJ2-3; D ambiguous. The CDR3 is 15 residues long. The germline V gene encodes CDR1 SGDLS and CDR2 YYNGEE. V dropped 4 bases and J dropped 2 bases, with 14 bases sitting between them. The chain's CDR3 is CASSTRASTTDTQYF. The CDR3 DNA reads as TGTGCCAGCAGCACCCGAGCCTCCACCACAGATACGCAGTATTTT.

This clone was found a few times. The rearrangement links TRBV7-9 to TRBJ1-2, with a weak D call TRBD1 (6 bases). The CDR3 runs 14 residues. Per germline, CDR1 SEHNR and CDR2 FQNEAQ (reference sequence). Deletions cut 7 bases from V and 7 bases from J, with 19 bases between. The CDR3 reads CASISSGAGSGYTF. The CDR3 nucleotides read TGTGCCAGCATCTCCTCAGGGGCAGGGAGTGGCTACACCTTC.

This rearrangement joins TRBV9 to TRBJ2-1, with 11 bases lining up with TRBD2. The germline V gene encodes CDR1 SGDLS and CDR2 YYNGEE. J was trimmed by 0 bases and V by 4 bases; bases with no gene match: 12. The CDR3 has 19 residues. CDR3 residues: CASSPRGSGRVSSYNEQFF. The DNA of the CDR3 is TGTGCCAGCAGCCCCCGGGGTAGCGGGAGGGTCAGCTCCTACAATGAGCAGTTCTTC.

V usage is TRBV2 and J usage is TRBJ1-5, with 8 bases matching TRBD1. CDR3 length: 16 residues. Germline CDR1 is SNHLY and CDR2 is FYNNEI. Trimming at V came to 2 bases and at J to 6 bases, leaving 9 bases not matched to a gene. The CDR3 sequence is CASSEQGAVLGQPQHF. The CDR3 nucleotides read TGTGCCAGCAGTGAACAGGGGGCCGTATTAGGTCAGCCCCAGCATTTT.

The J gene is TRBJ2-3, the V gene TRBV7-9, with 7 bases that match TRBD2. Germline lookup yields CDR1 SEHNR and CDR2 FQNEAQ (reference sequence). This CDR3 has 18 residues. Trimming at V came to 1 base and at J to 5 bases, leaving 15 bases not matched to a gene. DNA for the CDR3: TGTGCCAGCAGCTTAGTCTCCCCCTGGGGGGGTTCCGGAGATACGCAGTATTTT. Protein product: CASSLVSPWGGSGDTQYF.

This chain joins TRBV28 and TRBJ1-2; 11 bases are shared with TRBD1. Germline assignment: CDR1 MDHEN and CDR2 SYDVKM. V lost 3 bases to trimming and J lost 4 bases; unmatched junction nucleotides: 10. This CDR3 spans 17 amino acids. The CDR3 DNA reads TGTGCCAGCAGTTTTCCCGGACAGGGGGCTTCGGGCTATGGCTACACCTTC. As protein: CASSFPGQGASGYGYTF.

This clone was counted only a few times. CDR3 amino acids: CASSQESQREGDEQYF. The CDR3, as DNA: TGTGCCAGCAGCCAAGAATCCCAGCGGGAGGGAGACGAGCAGTACTTC. The chain combines TRBV4-2 with TRBJ2-7; 10 positions agree with TRBD2. CDR1 is LGHNA and CDR2 is YNFKEQ in the germline V gene. J gave up 5 bases and V 0 bases, and 7 bases lay outside the gene matches. CDR3 length: 16 amino acids.

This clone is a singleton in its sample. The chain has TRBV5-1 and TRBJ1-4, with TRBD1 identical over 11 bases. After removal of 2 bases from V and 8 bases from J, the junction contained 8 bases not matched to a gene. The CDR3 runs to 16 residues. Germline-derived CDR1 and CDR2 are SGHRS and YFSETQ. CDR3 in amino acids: CASSLSLDRGQEKLFF. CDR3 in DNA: TGCGCCAGCAGCTTATCTCTGGACAGGGGGCAGGAAAAACTGTTTTTT. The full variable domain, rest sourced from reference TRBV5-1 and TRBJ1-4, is KAGVTQTPRYLIKTRGQQVTLSCSPISGHRSVSWYQQTPGQGLQFLFEYFSETQRNKGNFPGRFSGRQFSNSRSEMNVSTLELGDSALYLCASSLSLDRGQEKLFFGSGTQLSVL.

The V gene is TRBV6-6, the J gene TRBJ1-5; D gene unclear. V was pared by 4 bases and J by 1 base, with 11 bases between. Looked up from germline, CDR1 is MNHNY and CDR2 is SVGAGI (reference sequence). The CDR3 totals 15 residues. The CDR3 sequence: CASSFDNLSNQPQHF. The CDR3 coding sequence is TGTGCCAGCAGTTTCGACAATTTAAGCAATCAGCCCCAGCATTTT.

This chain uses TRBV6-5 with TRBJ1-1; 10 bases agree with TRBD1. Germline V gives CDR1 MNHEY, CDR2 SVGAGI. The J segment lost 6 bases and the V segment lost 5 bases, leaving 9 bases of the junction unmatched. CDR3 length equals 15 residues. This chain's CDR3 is CASSVMTGGISEAFF. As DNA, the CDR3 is TGTGCCAGCAGTGTTATGACAGGGGGCATCTCTGAAGCTTTCTTT.

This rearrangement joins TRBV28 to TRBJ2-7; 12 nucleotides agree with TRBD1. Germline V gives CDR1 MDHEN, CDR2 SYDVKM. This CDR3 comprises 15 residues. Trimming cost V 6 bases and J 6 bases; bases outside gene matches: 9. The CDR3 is CASSRGGTGGLEQYF. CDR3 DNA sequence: TGTGCCAGCAGCCGCGGGGGGACAGGGGGCCTCGAGCAGTACTTC.

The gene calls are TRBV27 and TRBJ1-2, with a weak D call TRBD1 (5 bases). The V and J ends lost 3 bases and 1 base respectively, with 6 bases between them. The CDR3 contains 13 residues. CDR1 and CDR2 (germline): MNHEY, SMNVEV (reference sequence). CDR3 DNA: TGTGCCAGCAGTTTCGACAGTAACTATGGCTACACCTTC. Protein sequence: CASSFDSNYGYTF.

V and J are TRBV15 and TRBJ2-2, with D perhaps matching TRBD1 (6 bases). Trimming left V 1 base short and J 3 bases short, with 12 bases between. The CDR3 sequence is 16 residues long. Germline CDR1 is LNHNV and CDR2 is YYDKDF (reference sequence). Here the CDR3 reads CATSRGRRTDTGELFF. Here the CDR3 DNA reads TGTGCCACCAGCAGAGGTCGGCGGACAGACACCGGGGAGCTGTTTTTT.

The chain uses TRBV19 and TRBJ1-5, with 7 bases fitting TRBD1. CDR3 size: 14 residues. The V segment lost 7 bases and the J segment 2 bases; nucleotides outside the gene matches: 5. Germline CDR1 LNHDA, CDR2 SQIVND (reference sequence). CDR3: CASTQGVGNQPQHF. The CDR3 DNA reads TGTGCCAGTACCCAGGGGGTGGGCAATCAGCCCCAGCATTTT. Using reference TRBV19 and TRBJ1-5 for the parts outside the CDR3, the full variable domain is DGGITQSPKYLFRKEGQNVTLSCEQNLNHDAMYWYRQDPGQGLRLIYYSQIVNDFQKGDIAEGYSVSREKKESFPLTVTSAQKNPTAFYLCASTQGVGNQPQHFGDGTRLSIL.

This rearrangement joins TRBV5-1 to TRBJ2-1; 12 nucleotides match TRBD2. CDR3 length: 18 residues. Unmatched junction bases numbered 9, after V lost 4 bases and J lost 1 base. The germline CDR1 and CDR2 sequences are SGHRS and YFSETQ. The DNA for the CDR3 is TGCGCCAGCAGCCCGCAGCTAGCGGGAGGGCCATCCTACAATGAGCAGTTCTTC. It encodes CASSPQLAGGPSYNEQFF.